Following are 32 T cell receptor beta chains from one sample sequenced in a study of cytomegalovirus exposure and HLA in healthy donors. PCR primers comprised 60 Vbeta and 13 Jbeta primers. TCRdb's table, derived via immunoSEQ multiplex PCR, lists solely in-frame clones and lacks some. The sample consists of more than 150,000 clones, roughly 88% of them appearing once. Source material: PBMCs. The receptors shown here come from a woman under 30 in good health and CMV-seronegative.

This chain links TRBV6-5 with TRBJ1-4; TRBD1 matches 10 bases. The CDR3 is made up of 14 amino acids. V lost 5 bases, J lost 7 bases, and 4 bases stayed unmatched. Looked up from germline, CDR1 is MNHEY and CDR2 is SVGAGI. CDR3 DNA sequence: TGTGCCAGCAGTAGGACAGGGGGGATTGAAAAACTGTTTTTT. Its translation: CASSRTGGIEKLFF.

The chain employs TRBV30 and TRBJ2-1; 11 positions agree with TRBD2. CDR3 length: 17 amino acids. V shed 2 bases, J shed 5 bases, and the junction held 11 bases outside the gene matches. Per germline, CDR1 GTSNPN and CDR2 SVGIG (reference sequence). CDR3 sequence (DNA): TGTGCCTGGAGTCCTTCTTGGACTAGCGGGCGTAACAATGAGCAGTTCTTC. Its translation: CAWSPSWTSGRNNEQFF.

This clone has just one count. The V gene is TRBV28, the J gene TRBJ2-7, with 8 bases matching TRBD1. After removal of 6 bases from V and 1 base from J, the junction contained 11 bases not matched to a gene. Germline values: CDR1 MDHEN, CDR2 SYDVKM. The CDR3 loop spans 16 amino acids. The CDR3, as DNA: TGTGCCAGCAGAACCACGGGACAGGCCCAATCCTACGAGCAGTACTTC. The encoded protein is CASRTTGQAQSYEQYF.

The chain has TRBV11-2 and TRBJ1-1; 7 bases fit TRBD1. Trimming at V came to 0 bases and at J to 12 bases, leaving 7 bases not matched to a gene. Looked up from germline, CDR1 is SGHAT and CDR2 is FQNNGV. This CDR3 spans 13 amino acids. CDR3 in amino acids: CASSLDGTARTFF. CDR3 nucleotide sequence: TGTGCCAGCAGCTTAGATGGGACAGCGCGTACTTTCTTT. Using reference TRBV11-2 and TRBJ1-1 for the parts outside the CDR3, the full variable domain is EAGVAQSPRYKIIEKRQSVAFWCNPISGHATLYWYQQILGQGPKLLIQFQNNGVVDDSQLPKDRFSAERLKGVDSTLKIQPAKLEDSAVYLCASSLDGTARTFFGQGTRLTVV.

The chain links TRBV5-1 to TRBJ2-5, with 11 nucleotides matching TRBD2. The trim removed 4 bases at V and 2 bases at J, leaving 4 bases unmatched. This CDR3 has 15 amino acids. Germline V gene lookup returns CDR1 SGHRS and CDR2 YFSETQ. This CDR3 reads CASSVLAGGQETQYF. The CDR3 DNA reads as TGCGCCAGCAGCGTGTTAGCGGGGGGGCAAGAGACCCAGTACTTC. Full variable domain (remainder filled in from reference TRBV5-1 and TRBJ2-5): KAGVTQTPRYLIKTRGQQVTLSCSPISGHRSVSWYQQTPGQGLQFLFEYFSETQRNKGNFPGRFSGRQFSNSRSEMNVSTLELGDSALYLCASSVLAGGQETQYFGPGTRLLVL.

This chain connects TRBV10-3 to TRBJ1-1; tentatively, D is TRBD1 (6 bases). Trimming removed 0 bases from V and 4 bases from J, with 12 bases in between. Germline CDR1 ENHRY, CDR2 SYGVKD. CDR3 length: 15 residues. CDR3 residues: CAISESGGLGTEAFF. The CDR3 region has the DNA TGTGCCATCAGTGAGTCGGGGGGGCTGGGCACTGAAGCTTTCTTT.

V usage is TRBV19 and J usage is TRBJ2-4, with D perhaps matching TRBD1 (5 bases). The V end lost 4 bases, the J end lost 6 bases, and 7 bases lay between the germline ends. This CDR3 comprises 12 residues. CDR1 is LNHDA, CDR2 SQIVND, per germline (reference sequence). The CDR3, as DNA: TGTGCCAGTAGTAGGCAGGGAAACATTCAGTACTTC. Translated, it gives CASSRQGNIQYF.

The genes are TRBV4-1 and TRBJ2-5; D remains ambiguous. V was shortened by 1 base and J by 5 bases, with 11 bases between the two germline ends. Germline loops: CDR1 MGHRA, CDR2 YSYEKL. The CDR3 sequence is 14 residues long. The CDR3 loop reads CASSQVRFGETQYF. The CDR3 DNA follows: TGCGCCAGCAGCCAAGTAAGATTCGGGGAGACCCAGTACTTC.

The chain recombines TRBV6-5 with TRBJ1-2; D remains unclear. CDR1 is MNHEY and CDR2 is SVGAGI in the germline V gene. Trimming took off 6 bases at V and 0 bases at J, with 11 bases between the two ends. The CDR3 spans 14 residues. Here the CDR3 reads CASRTGSANYGYTF. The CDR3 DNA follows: TGTGCCAGCAGAACGGGATCCGCTAACTATGGCTACACCTTC.

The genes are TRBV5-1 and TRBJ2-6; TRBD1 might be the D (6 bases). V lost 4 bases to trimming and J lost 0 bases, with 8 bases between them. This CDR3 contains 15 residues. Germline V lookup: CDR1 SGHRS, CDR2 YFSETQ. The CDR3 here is CASSKGGSGANVLTF. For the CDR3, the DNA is TGCGCCAGCAGCAAAGGGGGCTCTGGGGCCAACGTCCTGACTTTC. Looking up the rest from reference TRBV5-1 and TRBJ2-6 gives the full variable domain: KAGVTQTPRYLIKTRGQQVTLSCSPISGHRSVSWYQQTPGQGLQFLFEYFSETQRNKGNFPGRFSGRQFSNSRSEMNVSTLELGDSALYLCASSKGGSGANVLTFGAGSRLTVL.

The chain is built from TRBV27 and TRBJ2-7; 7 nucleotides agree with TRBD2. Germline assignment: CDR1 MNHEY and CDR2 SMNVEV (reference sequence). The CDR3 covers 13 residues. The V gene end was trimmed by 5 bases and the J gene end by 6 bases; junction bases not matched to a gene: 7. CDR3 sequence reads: CASSPPGGIEQYF. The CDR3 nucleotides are TGTGCCAGCAGTCCGCCCGGGGGGATCGAGCAGTACTTC.

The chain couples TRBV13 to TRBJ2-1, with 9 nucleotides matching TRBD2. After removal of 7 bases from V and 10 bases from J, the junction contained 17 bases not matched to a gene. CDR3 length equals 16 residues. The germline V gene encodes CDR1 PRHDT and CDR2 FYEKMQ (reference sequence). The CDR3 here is CASTLYLAGAHGEQFF. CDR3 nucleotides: TGTGCCAGCACCCTTTACTTAGCGGGGGCCCACGGCGAGCAGTTCTTC.

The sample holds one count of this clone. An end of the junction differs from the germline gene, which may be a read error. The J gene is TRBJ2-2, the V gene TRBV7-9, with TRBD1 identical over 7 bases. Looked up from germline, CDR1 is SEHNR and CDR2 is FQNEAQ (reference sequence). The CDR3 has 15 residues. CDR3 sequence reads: CSSSLGTANTGELFF. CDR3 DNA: TGTTCCAGCAGCTTAGGGACAGCGAACACCGGGGAGCTGTTTTTT.

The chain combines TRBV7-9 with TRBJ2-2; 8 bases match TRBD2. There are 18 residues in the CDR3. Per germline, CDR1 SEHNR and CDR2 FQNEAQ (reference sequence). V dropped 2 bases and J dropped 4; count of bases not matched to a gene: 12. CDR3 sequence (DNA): TGTGCCAGCAGCTTATTGAGGAGTAGCGGGGCCTTCACCGGGGAGCTGTTTTTT. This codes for CASSLLRSSGAFTGELFF. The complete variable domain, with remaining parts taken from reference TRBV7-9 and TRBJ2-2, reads DTGVSQNPRHKITKRGQNVTFRCDPISEHNRLYWYRQTLGQGPEFLTYFQNEAQLEKSRLLSDRFSAERPKGSFSTLEIQRTEQGDSAMYLCASSLLRSSGAFTGELFFGEGSRLTVL.

The CDR3 region has the DNA TGTGCCAGTAGTTACAGGGGGCGCCTGGGCGAAGGGGAGCAGTTCTTC. Translation gives CASSYRGRLGEGEQFF. V is TRBV19 and J is TRBJ2-1, with 9 positions matching TRBD1. The CDR3 is 16 amino acids. The germline CDR1 and CDR2 sequences are LNHDA and SQIVND (reference sequence). The V and J ends lost 5 bases and 10 bases, in that order; junction bases with no gene match: 15.

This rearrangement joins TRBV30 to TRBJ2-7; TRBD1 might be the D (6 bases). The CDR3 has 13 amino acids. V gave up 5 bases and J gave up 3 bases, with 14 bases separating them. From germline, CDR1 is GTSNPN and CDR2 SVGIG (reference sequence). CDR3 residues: CAWLETGVYEQYF. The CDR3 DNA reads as TGTGCCTGGTTGGAGACAGGAGTCTACGAGCAGTACTTC. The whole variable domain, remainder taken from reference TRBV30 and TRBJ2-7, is SQTIHQWPATLVQPVGSPLSLECTVEGTSNPNLYWYRQAAGRGLQLLFYSVGIGQISSEVPQNLSASRPQDRQFILSSKKLLLSDSGFYLCAWLETGVYEQYFGPGTRLTVT.

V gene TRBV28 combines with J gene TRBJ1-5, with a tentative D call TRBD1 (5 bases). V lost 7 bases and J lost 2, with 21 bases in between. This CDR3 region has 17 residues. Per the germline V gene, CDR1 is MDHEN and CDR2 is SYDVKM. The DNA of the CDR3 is TGTGCCAGCAAAATCAGCTACATAGGGGTCGGCAATCAGCCCCAGCATTTT. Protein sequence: CASKISYIGVGNQPQHF.

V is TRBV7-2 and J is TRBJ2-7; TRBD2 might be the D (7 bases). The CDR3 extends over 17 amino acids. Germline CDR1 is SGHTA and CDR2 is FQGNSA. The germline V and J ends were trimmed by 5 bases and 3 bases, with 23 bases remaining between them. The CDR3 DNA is TGTGCCAGCAGCCCTATGGGGGGGGACACATACTACTACGAGCAGTACTTC. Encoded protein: CASSPMGGDTYYYEQYF.

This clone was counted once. CDR3 protein: CASSLNSQGGSETQYF. DNA of the CDR3: TGCGCCAGCAGCTTAAATAGTCAGGGTGGGTCAGAGACCCAGTACTTC. The chain joins TRBV5-1 to TRBJ2-5; D might be TRBD1 (5 bases). In germline, CDR1 is SGHRS, CDR2 YFSETQ. The V end lost 2 bases, the J end lost 4 bases, and 18 bases lay between the germline ends. The CDR3 spans 16 residues.

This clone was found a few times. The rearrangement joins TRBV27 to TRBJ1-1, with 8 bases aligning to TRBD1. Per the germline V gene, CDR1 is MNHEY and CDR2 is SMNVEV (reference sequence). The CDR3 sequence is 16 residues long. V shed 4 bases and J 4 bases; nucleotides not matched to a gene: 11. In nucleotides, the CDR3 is TGTGCCAGCAGTTCCCGCTACAACAGGGGGAGCACTGAAGCTTTCTTT. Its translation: CASSSRYNRGSTEAFF.

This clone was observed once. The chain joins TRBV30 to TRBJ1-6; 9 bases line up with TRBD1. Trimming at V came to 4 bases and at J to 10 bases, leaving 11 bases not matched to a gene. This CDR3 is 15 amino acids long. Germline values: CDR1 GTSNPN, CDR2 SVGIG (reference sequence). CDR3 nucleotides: TGTGCCTGGAACCTACCGGGACAGGGCTGGTCACCCCTCCACTTT. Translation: CAWNLPGQGWSPLHF.

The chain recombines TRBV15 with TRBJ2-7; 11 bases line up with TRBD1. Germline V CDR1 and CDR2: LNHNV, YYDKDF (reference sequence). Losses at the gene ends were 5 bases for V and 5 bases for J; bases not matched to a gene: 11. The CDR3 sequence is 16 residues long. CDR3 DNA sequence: TGTGCCACCAGCGGGACCTGGACAGGGGGCTTGGACGAGCAGTACTTC. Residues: CATSGTWTGGLDEQYF.

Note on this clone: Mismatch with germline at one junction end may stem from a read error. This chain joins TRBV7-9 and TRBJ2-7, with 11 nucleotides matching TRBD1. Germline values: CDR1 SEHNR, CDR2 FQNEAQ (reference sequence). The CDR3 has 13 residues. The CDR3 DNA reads TGTTCCAGCAGGGGGGACAGGGGGAACGAGCAGTACTTC. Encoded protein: CSSRGDRGNEQYF.

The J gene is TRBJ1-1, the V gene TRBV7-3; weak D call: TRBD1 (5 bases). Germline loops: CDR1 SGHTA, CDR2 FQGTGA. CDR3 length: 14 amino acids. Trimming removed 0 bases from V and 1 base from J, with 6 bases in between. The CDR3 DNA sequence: TGTGCCAGCAGCTTAACCGACAGGAACACTGAAGCTTTCTTT. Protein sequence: CASSLTDRNTEAFF.

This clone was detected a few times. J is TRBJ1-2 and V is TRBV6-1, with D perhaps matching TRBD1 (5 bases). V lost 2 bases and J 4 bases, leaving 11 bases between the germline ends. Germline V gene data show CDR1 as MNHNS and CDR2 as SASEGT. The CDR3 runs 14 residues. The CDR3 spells CASSEYRTTYGYTF. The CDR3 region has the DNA TGTGCCAGCAGTGAATACAGGACAACCTATGGCTACACCTTC.

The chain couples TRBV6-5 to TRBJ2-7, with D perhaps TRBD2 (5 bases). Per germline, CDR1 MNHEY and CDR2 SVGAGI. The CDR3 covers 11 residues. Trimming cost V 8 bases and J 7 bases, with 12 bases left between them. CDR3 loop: CASFRDWEQYF. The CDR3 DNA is TGTGCCAGCTTCCGGGATTGGGAGCAGTACTTC.

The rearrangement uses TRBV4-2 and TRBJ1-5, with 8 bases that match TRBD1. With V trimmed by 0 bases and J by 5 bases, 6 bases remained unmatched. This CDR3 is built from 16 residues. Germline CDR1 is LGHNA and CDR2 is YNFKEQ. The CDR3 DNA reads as TGTGCCAGCAGCCAAGAAGCAGGGGGCGAGGATCAGCCCCAGCATTTT. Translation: CASSQEAGGEDQPQHF.

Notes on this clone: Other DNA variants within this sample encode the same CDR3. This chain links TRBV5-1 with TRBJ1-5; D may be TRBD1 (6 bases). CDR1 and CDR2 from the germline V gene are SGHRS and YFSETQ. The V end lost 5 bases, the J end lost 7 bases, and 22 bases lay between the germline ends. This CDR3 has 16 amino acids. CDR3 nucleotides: TGCGCCAGCAGACCGGACAGCTCGGGAGGGAACCAGCCCCAGCATTTT. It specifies CASRPDSSGGNQPQHF. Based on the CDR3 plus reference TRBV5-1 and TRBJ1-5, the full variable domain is KAGVTQTPRYLIKTRGQQVTLSCSPISGHRSVSWYQQTPGQGLQFLFEYFSETQRNKGNFPGRFSGRQFSNSRSEMNVSTLELGDSALYLCASRPDSSGGNQPQHFGDGTRLSIL.

CDR3 sequence (DNA): TGTGCCAGCAGTTTGAGGACAGGGGCCATTAGCAATCAGCCCCAGCATTTT. Translated, it gives CASSLRTGAISNQPQHF. V is TRBV28 and J is TRBJ1-5; TRBD1 aligns across 9 bases. This CDR3 is 17 amino acids long. Per the germline V gene, CDR1 is MDHEN and CDR2 is SYDVKM. Trimming cost V 3 bases and J 0 bases; bases outside gene matches: 6.

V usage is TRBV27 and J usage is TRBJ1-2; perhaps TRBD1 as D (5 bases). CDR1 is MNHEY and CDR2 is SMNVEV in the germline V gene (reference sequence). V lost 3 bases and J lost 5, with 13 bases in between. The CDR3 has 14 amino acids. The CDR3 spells CASSFGIGGYGYTF. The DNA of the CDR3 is TGTGCCAGCAGTTTTGGGATCGGGGGGTATGGCTACACCTTC.

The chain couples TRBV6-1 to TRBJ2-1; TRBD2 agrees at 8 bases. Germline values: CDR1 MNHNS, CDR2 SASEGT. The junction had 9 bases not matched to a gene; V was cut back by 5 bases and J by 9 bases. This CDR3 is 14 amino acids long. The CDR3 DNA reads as TGTGCCAGCAGTCAGGAGGGGACTAGAAGTGAGCAGTTCTTC. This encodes CASSQEGTRSEQFF.

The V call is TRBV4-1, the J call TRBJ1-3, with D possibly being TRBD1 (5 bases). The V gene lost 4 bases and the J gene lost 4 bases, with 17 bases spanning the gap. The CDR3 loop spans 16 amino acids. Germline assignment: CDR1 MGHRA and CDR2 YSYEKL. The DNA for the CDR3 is TGCGCCAGCAGCCCGAACACCGGGACTGCCGGAAACACCATATATTTT. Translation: CASSPNTGTAGNTIYF.